Listed here are 4 T cell receptor beta chains from one sample, sequenced in a study of blood T cell repertoires in COVID-19. Repertoires were generated with immunoSEQ multiplex PCR, while TCRdb's copy carries only in-frame clones and drops some. The table has 110,000 to 150,000 clones, around 81% seen once. Sample: peripheral blood. The receptor set was obtained from a human donor in a cohort sampled during active COVID-19.

The chain's CDR3 is CASSIKTGGGTDTQYF. The CDR3 DNA reads TGTGCCAGTAGTATTAAGACAGGGGGCGGCACAGATACGCAGTATTTT. The chain joins TRBV19 to TRBJ2-3, with TRBD1 identical over 10 bases. The ends lost 3 bases at V and 1 base at J; junction bases unmatched: 4. From germline, CDR1 is LNHDA and CDR2 SQIVND (reference sequence). CDR3 length: 16 amino acids.

The chain links TRBV28 to TRBJ1-1; 9 nucleotides match TRBD1. The germline V gene encodes CDR1 MDHEN and CDR2 SYDVKM. CDR3 size: 19 residues. J lost 7 bases, V lost 9 bases, and 27 bases had no gene match. The CDR3 reads CASRRDRVHGGLGNGEAFF. In DNA, the CDR3 is TGTGCCAGTCGCCGGGACAGGGTACACGGGGGATTGGGGAACGGTGAAGCTTTCTTT.

The chain uses TRBV27 and TRBJ2-2; possible D gene TRBD2, 6 bases. V gave up 4 bases and J gave up 5 bases, with 14 bases separating them. The CDR3 extends over 15 amino acids. Germline V gene data show CDR1 as MNHEY and CDR2 as SMNVEV (reference sequence). As DNA, the CDR3 is TGTGCCAGCAGTTCAACGGGACTTCTAACCGGGGAGCTGTTTTTT. This gives the protein CASSSTGLLTGELFF.

In nucleotides, the CDR3 is TGTGCCAGCAGCTTGATACAGGGAAGGTCCTACGAGCAGTACTTC. The encoded protein is CASSLIQGRSYEQYF. The chain is built from TRBV11-1 and TRBJ2-7; tentative D call: TRBD1 (6 bases). Germline loops: CDR1 SGHAT, CDR2 FQDESV (reference sequence). This CDR3 has 15 amino acids. V lost 3 bases and J lost 1, with 13 bases in between. The full variable domain, completed using reference TRBV11-1 and TRBJ2-7, is EAEVAQSPRYKITEKSQAVAFWCDPISGHATLYWYRQILGQGPELLVQFQDESVVDDSQLPKDRFSAERLKGVDSTLKIQPAELGDSAMYLCASSLIQGRSYEQYFGPGTRLTVT.